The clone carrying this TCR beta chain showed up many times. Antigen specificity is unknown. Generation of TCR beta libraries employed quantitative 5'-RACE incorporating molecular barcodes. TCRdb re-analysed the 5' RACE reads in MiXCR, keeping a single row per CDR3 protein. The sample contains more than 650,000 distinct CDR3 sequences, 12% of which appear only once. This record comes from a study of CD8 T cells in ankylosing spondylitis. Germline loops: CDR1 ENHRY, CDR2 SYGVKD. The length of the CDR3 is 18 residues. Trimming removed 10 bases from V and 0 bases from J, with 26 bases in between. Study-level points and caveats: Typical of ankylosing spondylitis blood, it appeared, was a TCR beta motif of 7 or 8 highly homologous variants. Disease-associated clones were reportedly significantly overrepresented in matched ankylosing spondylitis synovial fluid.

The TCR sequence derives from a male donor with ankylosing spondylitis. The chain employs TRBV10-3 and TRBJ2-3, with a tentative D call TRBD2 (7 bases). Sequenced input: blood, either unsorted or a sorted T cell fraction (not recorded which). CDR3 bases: TGTGCCACCCGTCCTCGGGGGGCCAATCGTGCTAGCACAGATACGCAGTATTTT. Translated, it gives CATRPRGANRASTDTQYF.